Given below is one T cell receptor (beta chain) in context. The CDR3 loop spans 12 amino acids. V dropped 1 base and J dropped 3 bases, with 3 bases sitting between them. In germline, CDR1 is SGHAT, CDR2 FQNNGV. This sample is part of a study of blood T cell repertoires in COVID-19. Whole-study context: Samples taken during acute and convalescent COVID-19 were collected in the United States, Italy and Spain. T cells, B-cell-depleted T cells, or PBMCs supplied cDNA or gDNA.

In the authors' methods: From reference gene primer amplification, estimates of nucleated cell counts were derived. Assay used: immunoSEQ multiplex PCR; TCRdb lists only in-frame clones, some missing. That table supplies the V and J calls and clone size; D and trimming were determined from the DNA. The profile shows approximately 300,000 clones, over 70% of them singletons. This TCR was recovered from a woman in her forties or fifties with acute or convalescent COVID-19. Sequencing was performed on peripheral blood. The chain carries TRBV11-2 and TRBJ1-1; D unclear. The CDR3 DNA reads TGTGCCAGCAGCTTAGTATACACTGAAGCTTTCTTT. Translation: CASSLVYTEAFF.